Sequencing of this T cell receptor beta chain was carried out in a study of PD-1 blockade in classical Hodgkin lymphoma. Findings and caveats of the study: Significantly greater TCR diversity emerged by C4D1 in CD4+ cells but not CD8+ cells. Reports indicated that newly diagnosed patients had lower baseline TCR diversity than healthy donors did.

Trimming took off 3 bases at V and 2 bases at J, with 13 bases between the two ends. Germline V CDR1 and CDR2: SGHDN, FVKESK. CDR3 length: 15 residues. All patients experienced relapse after autologous stem cell transplantation, and brentuximab vedotin exposure was variable. In this sample, this clone turned up a few times. Its antigen is not known. Sequenced by immunoSEQ multiplex PCR; TCRdb stores in-frame clones only, minus some. The sample has some 45,000 clones, roughly 90% seen once. This clonotype originated in a human donor with classical Hodgkin lymphoma. The sequencing used peripheral blood mononuclear cells (PBMCs), collected at baseline. V and J are TRBV14 and TRBJ1-1; possible D gene TRBD1, 6 bases. CDR3 amino acids: CASSHMGAVNTEAFF. The CDR3 DNA sequence: TGTGCCAGCAGCCATATGGGGGCCGTAAACACTGAAGCTTTCTTT.